The 10 T cell receptor beta chains given below trace back to one sample, sequenced in a study of metastatic and nonmetastatic thyroid tumors. TCRdb re-processed the PCR reads through MiXCR. The sample carries approximately 13,000 clones, just under 30% recorded once. Patients were all untreated before their thyroid surgery. Sequencing was done on a sample of blood. The receptor set was obtained from a female donor with papillary thyroid cancer or a benign thyroid nodule (not recorded which). Some clones in this sample may be carry-over from other donors' samples.

By share, this clone counts as medium-sized. The chain carries TRBV5-6 and TRBJ1-1; a weak D match, TRBD1 (6 bases). Germline CDR1 and CDR2: SGHDT and YYEEEE. V was clipped by 3 bases and J by 5 bases, with 14 bases between them. CDR3 length equals 14 residues. CDR3 sequence (DNA): TGTGCCAGCAGCTGGGGCAGGGGTTGGACTGAAGCTTTCTTT. Its translation is CASSWGRGWTEAFF.

This clone came up many times. This could be a read error, since a much larger clone is one nucleotide away. The missing conserved phenylalanine or tryptophan at the end of this CDR3 makes a read error likely. The rearrangement joins TRBV2 to TRBJ2-1; TRBD1 or TRBD2 may be the D gene (6 bases each). There are 14 residues in the CDR3. Germline CDR1 is SNHLY and CDR2 is FYNNEI. Trimming took off 6 bases at V and 4 bases at J, with 13 bases between the two ends. CDR3 coding DNA: TGTGCCAGCAGCGGACAGACTAGTTACAATGAGCAGTTCTCC. It specifies CASSGQTSYNEQFS.

The J gene is TRBJ2-7, the V gene TRBV5-1, with D perhaps TRBD1 (5 bases). The V end lost 4 bases, the J end lost 4 bases, and 12 bases lay between the germline ends. Germline-derived CDR1 and CDR2 are SGHRS and YFSETQ. The CDR3 runs 13 residues. In DNA form, the CDR3 reads TGCGCCAGCAGCCCCCTCAGGGCTTACGAGCAGTACTTC. Translation gives CASSPLRAYEQYF.

This clone came up many times. The chain joins TRBV6-1 to TRBJ2-4; D may be TRBD2 (5 bases). V was cut by 5 bases and J by 0 bases, with 11 bases left in between. The CDR3 contains 15 residues. Germline V gene data show CDR1 as MNHNS and CDR2 as SASEGT. DNA of the CDR3: TGTGCCAGCAGTCTACCAGGAGGAGCCAAAAACATTCAGTACTTC. Translation gives CASSLPGGAKNIQYF.

By share, this clone ranks as medium-sized (0.01 to 0.1%). The chain carries TRBV6-2 or TRBV6-3 and TRBJ2-1; 11 bases map to TRBD2. The germline V gene encodes CDR1 MNHEY and CDR2 SVGEGT. There are 15 residues in the CDR3. V shed 7 bases and J 0 bases; nucleotides not matched to a gene: 2. This chain's CDR3 is CASTLAGGSYNEQFF. CDR3 bases: TGTGCCAGCACTCTAGCGGGGGGCTCCTACAATGAGCAGTTCTTC.

Relative to its sample, this clone is medium-sized. V and J are TRBV28 and TRBJ2-7, with 10 bases lining up with TRBD2. In germline, CDR1 is MDHEN, CDR2 SYDVKM. Unmatched junction bases numbered 5, after V lost 4 bases and J lost 2 bases. This CDR3 is 15 amino acids long. In DNA form, the CDR3 reads TGTGCCAGCAGTTCTAGCGGGAGAAACCCCTACGAGCAGTACTTC. It yields the protein CASSSSGRNPYEQYF. The whole variable domain, filled in from reference TRBV28 and TRBJ2-7, reads DVKVTQSSRYLVKRTGEKVFLECVQDMDHENMFWYRQDPGLGLRLIYFSYDVKMKEKGDIPEGYSVSREKKERFSLILESASTNQTSMYLCASSSSGRNPYEQYFGPGTRLTVT.

By share, this clone ranks as medium-sized (0.01 to 0.1%). The chain combines TRBV2 with TRBJ2-5; unclear D gene. CDR1 SNHLY and CDR2 FYNNEI come from the germline V gene. V shed 4 bases and J shed 5 bases, with 5 bases lying between them. This CDR3 comprises 11 residues. The CDR3 region is CASSVGETQYF. The CDR3 coding sequence is TGTGCCAGCAGTGTAGGGGAGACCCAGTACTTC.

This clone has more than one count but fewer than ten. The chain recombines TRBV12-3 or TRBV12-4 with TRBJ2-3, with D maybe TRBD2 (6 bases). CDR3 length: 12 residues. V lost 7 bases to trimming and J lost 9 bases, with 14 bases between them. The CDR3: CASIFDGGTQYF. As DNA, the CDR3 is TGTGCCAGCATCTTTGATGGGGGGACGCAGTATTTT.

V and J are TRBV4-2 and TRBJ2-5; TRBD1 is a possible D gene (6 bases). Germline-derived CDR1 and CDR2 are LGHNA and YNFKEQ. This CDR3 contains 15 residues. V dropped 2 bases and J dropped 8 bases, with 18 bases sitting between them. DNA for the CDR3: TGTGCCAGCAGCCAAAATGCCGGGACATTGGATACCCAGTACTTC. As protein: CASSQNAGTLDTQYF.

This chain uses TRBV11-2 with TRBJ2-1; 8 bases fit TRBD2. The CDR3 extends over 13 amino acids. After removal of 0 bases from V and 12 bases from J, the junction contained 4 bases not matched to a gene. Germline V CDR1 and CDR2: SGHAT, FQNNGV. The CDR3 reads CASSLEAAGGQFF. The CDR3 DNA reads as TGTGCCAGCAGCTTAGAGGCGGCGGGGGGGCAGTTCTTC.